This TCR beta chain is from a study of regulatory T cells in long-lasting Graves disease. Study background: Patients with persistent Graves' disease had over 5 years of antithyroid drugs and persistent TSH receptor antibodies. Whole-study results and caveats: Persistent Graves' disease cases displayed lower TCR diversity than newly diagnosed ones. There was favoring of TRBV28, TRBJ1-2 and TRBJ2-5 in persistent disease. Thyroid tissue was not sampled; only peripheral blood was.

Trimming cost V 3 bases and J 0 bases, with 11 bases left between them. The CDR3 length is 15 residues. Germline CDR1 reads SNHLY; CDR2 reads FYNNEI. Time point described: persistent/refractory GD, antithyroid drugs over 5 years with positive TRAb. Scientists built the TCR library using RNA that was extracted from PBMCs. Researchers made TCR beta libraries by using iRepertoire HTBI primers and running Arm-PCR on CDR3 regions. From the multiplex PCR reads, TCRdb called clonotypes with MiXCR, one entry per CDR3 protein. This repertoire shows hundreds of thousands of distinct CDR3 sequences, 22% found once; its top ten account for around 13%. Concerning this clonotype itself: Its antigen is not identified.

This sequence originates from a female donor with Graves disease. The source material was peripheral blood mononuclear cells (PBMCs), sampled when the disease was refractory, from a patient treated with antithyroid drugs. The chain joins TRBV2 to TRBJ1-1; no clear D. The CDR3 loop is CASSDGHYLNTEAFF. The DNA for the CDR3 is TGTGCCAGCAGTGACGGTCACTACTTGAACACTGAAGCTTTCTTT.